This T cell receptor beta chain emerged from a study of T-cell memory formation after mild COVID-19 (dated by TCRdb to 2020 to 2022). Broadly, across the study: TCR sequence clusters from the two donors were found to be largely donor specific. Longitudinal TCRalpha and TCRbeta repertoire sequencing tracked T-cell clones expanding and contracting after mild COVID-19 in two donors. Two young, previously healthy adult volunteers, one female and one male, were included in the cohort.

On the study overall, not on this receptor specifically: Contracting CD4+ clones appeared mostly in the CM and EM memory subsets, whereas CD8+ clones were enriched in EMRA. From day 15 to 85, contracting clones showed balanced CD4/CD8 phenotypes, whereas a second wave of clones that expanded from day 15 to 37 leaned towards CD4+. Whether the second-wave clones peaking on day 37 were SARS-CoV-2 specific was not confirmed. Some responding clones were detected in pre-infection memory, which suggested that pre-existing cross-reactive memory T cells had joined the SARS-CoV-2 response. Only a couple of mild cases were covered in the study, and larger cohorts including severe cases with pre-infection samples were considered necessary.

For this clonotype: Its target antigen remains unknown. No base-level quality is on record; no much larger clone is a single base apart.

PBMCs were isolated by Ficoll-Paque density gradient centrifugation. Sequenced on an Illumina NovaSeq 6000. TCRalpha and TCRbeta cDNA libraries were built by 5'RACE with constant-segment primers, adding sample barcodes and unique molecular identifiers. RNA was extracted from every sample with Trizol reagent. Libraries were amplified in two PCR steps, with a second sample barcode and Illumina TruSeq adapters added in the second step. Sequencing of libraries was performed on an Illumina NovaSeq with 2 x 150 bp paired-end reads. Under the source paper's analysis protocol: Reads were demultiplexed and collapsed into UMI-guided consensus sequences with migec v1.2.7. Using mixcr v2.1.11, the UMI consensuses were aligned to TRA and TRB V and J templates and assembled into clonotypes. A clonotype was counted as expanded or contracted only when both edgeR and NoisET called the clonotype significant, with the noise models trained on biological replicates. For edgeR calls, the thresholds were a false discovery rate-adjusted p below 0.01 and a log2 fold-change of 1. PCA with hierarchical clustering of max-normalized trajectories of the 1000 most abundant clonotypes was used as exploratory dynamics analysis. Each responding clone was given a CD4 or CD8 phenotype based on the CD4+ and CD8+ repertoires, which had been sequenced separately. The raw public data were reprocessed by TCRdb itself: fastp quality trimming at Q25, MiXCR clonotype calling, in-frame beta chains only. CDR3 protein sequences are deduplicated, and each keeps its most common genes and DNA. For this entry, the V and J calls and clone size follow TCRdb and not the study's own pipeline. The sample includes some 450,000 distinct CDR3 sequences, with roughly 18% observed a single time. The ten largest clones represent about a fifth of the sample.

Material: PBMCs or a T cell subset sorted from them (not recorded which). This clonotype originated in a man in his late teens or twenties who had mild COVID-19 (a few samples of this study predate the infection). The sample titles of this study are shuffled in the database, so cell type and time point are left out; the donor was told from shared clones.

CDR3 loop: CASSPMSGTAISEAFF. The nucleotide sequence is TGTGCCAGCAGCCCTATGTCCGGGACAGCCATTTCAGAGGCTTTCTTT. Recombination linked TRBV4-2 to TRBJ1-1, with 7 central nucleotides matching TRBD1. The germline V gene gives CDR1 as LGHNA and CDR2 as YNFKEQ. The CDR3 numbers 16 residues from cysteine through phenylalanine. Just the 48-base CDR3 DNA is kept, in frame starting at base 1. Relative to germline, V is missing 4 bases and J is missing 11 bases, with 19 bases of the junction outside any gene match.